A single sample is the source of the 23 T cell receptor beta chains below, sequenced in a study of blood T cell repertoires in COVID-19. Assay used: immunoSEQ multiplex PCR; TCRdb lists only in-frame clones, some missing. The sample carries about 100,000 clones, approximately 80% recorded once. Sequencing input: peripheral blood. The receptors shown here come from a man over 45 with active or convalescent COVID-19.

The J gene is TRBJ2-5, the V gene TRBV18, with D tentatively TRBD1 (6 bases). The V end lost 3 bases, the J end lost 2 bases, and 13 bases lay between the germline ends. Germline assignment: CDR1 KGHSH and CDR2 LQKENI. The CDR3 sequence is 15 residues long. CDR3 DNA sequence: TGTGCCAGCTCACCGGCTTGGACAGTACAAGAGACCCAGTACTTC. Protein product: CASSPAWTVQETQYF.

CDR3 sequence reads: CASSTWTGGSHSGANVLTF. The DNA for the CDR3 is TGTGCCAGCAGTACCTGGACAGGGGGCTCCCACTCTGGGGCCAACGTCCTGACTTTC. The chain uses TRBV27 and TRBJ2-6; 11 nucleotides match TRBD1. This CDR3 spans 19 amino acids. Germline CDR1 and CDR2: MNHEY and SMNVEV (reference sequence). V shed 5 bases, J shed 0 bases, and the junction held 9 bases outside the gene matches.

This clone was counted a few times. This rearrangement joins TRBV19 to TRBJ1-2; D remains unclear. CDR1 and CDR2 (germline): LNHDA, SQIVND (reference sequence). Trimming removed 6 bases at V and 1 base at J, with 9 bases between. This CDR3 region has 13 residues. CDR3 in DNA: TGTGCCAGTAGACAGCCAAATAACTATGGCTACACCTTC. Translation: CASRQPNNYGYTF. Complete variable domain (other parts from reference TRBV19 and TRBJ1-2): DGGITQSPKYLFRKEGQNVTLSCEQNLNHDAMYWYRQDPGQGLRLIYYSQIVNDFQKGDIAEGYSVSREKKESFPLTVTSAQKNPTAFYLCASRQPNNYGYTFGSGTRLTVV.

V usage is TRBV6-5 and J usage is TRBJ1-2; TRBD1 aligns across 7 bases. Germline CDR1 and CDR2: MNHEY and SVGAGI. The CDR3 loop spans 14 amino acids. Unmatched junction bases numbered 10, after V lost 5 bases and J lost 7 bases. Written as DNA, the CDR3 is TGTGCCAGCAGTCAGGGGGGCGGCCCAGGTGGCTACACCTTC. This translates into CASSQGGGPGGYTF.

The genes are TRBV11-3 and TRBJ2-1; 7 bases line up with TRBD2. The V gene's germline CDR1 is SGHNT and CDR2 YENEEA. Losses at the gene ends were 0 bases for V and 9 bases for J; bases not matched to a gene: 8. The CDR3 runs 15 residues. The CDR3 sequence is CASSLDSAGDGEQFF. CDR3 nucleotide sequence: TGTGCCAGCAGCTTAGATTCGGCGGGAGATGGTGAGCAGTTCTTC.

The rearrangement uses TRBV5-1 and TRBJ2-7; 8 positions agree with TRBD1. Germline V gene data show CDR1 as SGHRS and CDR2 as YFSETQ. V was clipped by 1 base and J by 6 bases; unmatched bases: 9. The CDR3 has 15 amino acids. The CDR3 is CASSLLQGGTGEQYF. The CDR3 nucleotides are TGCGCCAGCAGCTTGTTACAGGGGGGAACGGGCGAGCAGTACTTC.

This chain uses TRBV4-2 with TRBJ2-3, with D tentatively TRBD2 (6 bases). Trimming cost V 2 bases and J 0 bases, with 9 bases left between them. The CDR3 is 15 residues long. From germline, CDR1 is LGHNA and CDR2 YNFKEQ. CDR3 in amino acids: CASSQHGTSTDTQYF. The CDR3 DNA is TGTGCCAGCAGCCAACACGGGACTAGCACAGATACGCAGTATTTT.

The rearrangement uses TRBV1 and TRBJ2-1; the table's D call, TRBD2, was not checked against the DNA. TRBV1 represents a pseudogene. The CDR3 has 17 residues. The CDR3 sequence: CTSSQDLACDGYYEQFF. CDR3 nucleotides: TGCACCAGCAGCCAAGATTTAGCGTGCGACGGTTATTATGAGCAGTTCTTC.

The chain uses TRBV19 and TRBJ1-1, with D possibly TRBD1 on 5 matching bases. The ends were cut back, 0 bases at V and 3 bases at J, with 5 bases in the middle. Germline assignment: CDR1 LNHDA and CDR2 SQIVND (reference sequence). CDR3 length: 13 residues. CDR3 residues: CASSIDRDTEAFF. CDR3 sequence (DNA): TGTGCCAGTAGTATAGACAGGGACACTGAAGCTTTCTTT. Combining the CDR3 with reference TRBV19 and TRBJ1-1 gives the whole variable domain DGGITQSPKYLFRKEGQNVTLSCEQNLNHDAMYWYRQDPGQGLRLIYYSQIVNDFQKGDIAEGYSVSREKKESFPLTVTSAQKNPTAFYLCASSIDRDTEAFFGQGTRLTVV.

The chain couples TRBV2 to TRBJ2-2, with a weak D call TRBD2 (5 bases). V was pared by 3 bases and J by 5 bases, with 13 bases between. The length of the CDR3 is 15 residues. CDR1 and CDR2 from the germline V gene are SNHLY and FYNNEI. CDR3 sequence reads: CASSEDFVRTGELFF. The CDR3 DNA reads TGTGCCAGCAGTGAGGACTTCGTGAGGACCGGGGAGCTGTTTTTT.

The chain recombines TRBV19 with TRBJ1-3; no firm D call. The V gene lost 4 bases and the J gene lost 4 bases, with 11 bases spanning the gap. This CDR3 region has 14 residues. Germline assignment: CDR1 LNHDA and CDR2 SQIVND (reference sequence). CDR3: CASSNHQVGNTIYF. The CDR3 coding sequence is TGTGCCAGTAGTAATCACCAGGTGGGAAACACCATATATTTT. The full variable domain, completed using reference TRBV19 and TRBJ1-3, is DGGITQSPKYLFRKEGQNVTLSCEQNLNHDAMYWYRQDPGQGLRLIYYSQIVNDFQKGDIAEGYSVSREKKESFPLTVTSAQKNPTAFYLCASSNHQVGNTIYFGEGSWLTVV.

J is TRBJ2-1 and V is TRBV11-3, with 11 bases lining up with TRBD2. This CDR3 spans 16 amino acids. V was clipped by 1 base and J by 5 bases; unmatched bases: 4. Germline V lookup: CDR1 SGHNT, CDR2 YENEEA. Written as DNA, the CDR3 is TGTGCCAGCAGCTTAGGTCTAGCGGGGGGAGACAATGAGCAGTTCTTC. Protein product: CASSLGLAGGDNEQFF.

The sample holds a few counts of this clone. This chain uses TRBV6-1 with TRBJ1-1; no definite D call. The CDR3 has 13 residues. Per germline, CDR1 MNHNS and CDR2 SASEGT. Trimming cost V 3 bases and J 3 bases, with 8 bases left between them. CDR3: CASSDPGYTEAFF. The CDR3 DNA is TGTGCCAGCAGTGATCCGGGGTACACTGAAGCTTTCTTT.

The CDR3 loop is CSVSGRARSYEQFF. The CDR3 DNA reads TGCAGCGTTAGCGGGAGGGCCAGATCCTATGAGCAGTTCTTC. The gene calls are TRBV29-1 and TRBJ2-1; 10 nucleotides align to TRBD2. The CDR3 is 14 residues long. Germline assignment: CDR1 SQVTM and CDR2 ANQGSEA. The ends lost 5 bases at V and 8 bases at J; junction bases unmatched: 9.

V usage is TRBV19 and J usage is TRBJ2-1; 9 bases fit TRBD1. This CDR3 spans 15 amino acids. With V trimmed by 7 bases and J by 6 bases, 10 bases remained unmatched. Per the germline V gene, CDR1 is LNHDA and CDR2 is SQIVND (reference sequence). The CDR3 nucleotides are TGTGCCAGTAAACCGGGACAGGGTTGGGGCAATGAGCAGTTCTTC. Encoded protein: CASKPGQGWGNEQFF.

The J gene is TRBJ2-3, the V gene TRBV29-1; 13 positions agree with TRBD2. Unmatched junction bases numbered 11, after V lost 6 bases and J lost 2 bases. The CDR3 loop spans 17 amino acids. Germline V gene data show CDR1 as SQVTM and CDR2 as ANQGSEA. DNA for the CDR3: TGCAGCGTGGTAACTAGCGGGAGGGTCCTACTCACAGATACGCAGTATTTT. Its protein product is CSVVTSGRVLLTDTQYF.

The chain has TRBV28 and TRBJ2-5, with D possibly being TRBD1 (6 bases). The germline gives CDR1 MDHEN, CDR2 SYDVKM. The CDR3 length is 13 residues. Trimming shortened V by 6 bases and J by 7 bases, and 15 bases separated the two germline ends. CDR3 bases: TGTGCCAGCAGCCAACAGGGTATCGGGACCCAGTACTTC. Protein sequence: CASSQQGIGTQYF.

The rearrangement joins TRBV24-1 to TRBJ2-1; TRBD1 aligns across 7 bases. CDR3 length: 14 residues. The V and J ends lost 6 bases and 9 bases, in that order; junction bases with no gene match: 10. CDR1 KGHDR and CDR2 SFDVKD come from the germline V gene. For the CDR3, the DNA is TGTGCCACCAGTCGACAGGGTTTGAGGGGTGAGCAGTTCTTC. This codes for CATSRQGLRGEQFF.

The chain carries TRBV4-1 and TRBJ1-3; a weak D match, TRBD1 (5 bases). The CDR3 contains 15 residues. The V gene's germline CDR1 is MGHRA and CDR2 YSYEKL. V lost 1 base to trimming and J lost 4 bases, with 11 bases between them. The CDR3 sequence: CASSQAGGAGNTIYF. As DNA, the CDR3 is TGCGCCAGCAGCCAAGCGGGAGGGGCCGGAAACACCATATATTTT.

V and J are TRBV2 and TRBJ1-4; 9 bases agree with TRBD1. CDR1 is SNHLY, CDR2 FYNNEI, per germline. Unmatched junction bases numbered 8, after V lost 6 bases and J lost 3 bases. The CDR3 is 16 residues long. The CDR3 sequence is CASSPLTGGSNEKLFF. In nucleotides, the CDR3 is TGTGCCAGCAGCCCTCTTACAGGGGGCTCTAATGAAAAACTGTTTTTT.

In nucleotides, the CDR3 is TGTGCCAGCAGTGAATTCAGTGGAACTAGTGGCTACACCTTC. It specifies CASSEFSGTSGYTF. The rearrangement links TRBV25-1 to TRBJ1-2; D not certain. The germline V gene has CDR1 MGHDK and CDR2 SYGVNS. V was shortened by 1 base and J by 7 bases, with 13 bases between the two germline ends. CDR3 length equals 14 residues.

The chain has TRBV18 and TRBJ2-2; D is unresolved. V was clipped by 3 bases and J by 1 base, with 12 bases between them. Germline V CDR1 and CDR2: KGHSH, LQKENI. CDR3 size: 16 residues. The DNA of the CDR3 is TGTGCCAGCTCACCCTCAATAGAACGGAACACCGGGGAGCTGTTTTTT. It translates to CASSPSIERNTGELFF.

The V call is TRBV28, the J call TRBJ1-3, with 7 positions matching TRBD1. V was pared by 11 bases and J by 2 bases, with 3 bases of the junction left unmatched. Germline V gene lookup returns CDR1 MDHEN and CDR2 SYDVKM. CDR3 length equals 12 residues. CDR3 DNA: TGTGCCTCAGGGGGAGCTGGAAACACCATATATTTT. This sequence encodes CASGGAGNTIYF.